This is a list of T cell receptor beta chains from one sample in a study of blood T cell repertoires in COVID-19. This table comes from immunoSEQ multiplex PCR, and its TCRdb copy is limited to in-frame clones, with some not included. This sample has 45,000 to 65,000 clones, with roughly 90% found just once. Sequenced input: peripheral blood. The receptors stem from an elderly woman with acute or convalescent COVID-19. Both conserved end residues are part of each CDR3. Fields, in order: CDR3 protein, V gene, clone size. The listing skips clone size in some rows; elsewhere it reads once, few, many or a size class.

CASSPREGIVGANTGELFF,TRBV19,NA
CASSVAGQGLADTQYF,TRBV9,NA
CASSISLVTGELFF,TRBV19,few
CASSLRGTLHF,TRBV5-6,NA
CASIPGAGGEQFF,TRBV12-3/TRBV12-4,NA
CASSELTKGTGGNEQFF,TRBV25-1,NA
CSVGAPRETQYF,TRBV29-1,NA
CASSLATGVGSTIYF,TRBV11-3,few
CASSLEGGSTDTQYF,TRBV7-7,NA
CASSLANRGRSPLHF,TRBV5-1,NA
CASSPLQGSNYGYTF,TRBV3-1/TRBV3-2,NA
CASSFTAGGTYNEQFF,TRBV5-1,NA
CASRVTGVQTQYF,TRBV6-5,NA
CASSQGGALSETQYF,TRBV7-7,NA
CASSGHGEAFF,TRBV6-4,NA
CASSQGVLRREQNTGELFF,TRBV4-1,NA
CASSETSGGSYNEQFF,TRBV6-1,once
CASSLGTGPSNYGYTF,TRBV7-9,NA
CATTQGVTGELFF,TRBV24-1,NA
CATNAGGHSYEQYF,TRBV15,few
CATSESGTAQETQYF,TRBV24-1,NA
CAWRVAGISYNEQFF,TRBV30,NA
CASSQTSGRVGGELFF,TRBV4-3,NA
CASSGNGGPQHF,TRBV21-1,NA
CASSAGVAGAYEQYF,TRBV9,NA
CATSNSYQPQHF,TRBV24-1,once
CASSPPGYGLYEQYF,TRBV18,few
CSVVPWAGANTEAFF,TRBV29-1,once
CASSQEGGRGNIQYF,TRBV4-1,NA
CASSPHPRVVSGELFF,TRBV7-2,NA
CASSSLQGAGQPQHF,TRBV5-5,NA
CASSNHDSPRHGYTF,TRBV6-5,NA
CASRNADRDPSGNTIYF,TRBV21-1,once
CASSQDARDSQETQYF,TRBV4-3,NA
CASSFPGGSEQFF,TRBV7-2,NA
CASSSTGPGANVLTF,TRBV6-5,NA
CASGLGTGITDTQYF,TRBV12-5,NA
CSVEDTTGQETQYF,TRBV29-1,NA
CASRGTGVYEQYF,TRBV2,NA
CASSLDGSGEQFF,TRBV7-2,NA
CASSPGWEETQYF,TRBV7-2,NA